One sample yielded the 2 T cell receptor beta chains listed below, sequenced in a study of radiotherapy plus CTLA-4 blockade in lung cancer. TCRdb keeps only in-frame clones here, not all; method: immunoSEQ multiplex PCR. The sample contains 95,000 to 150,000 clones, approximately 90% of which appear only once. The sequenced sample was peripheral blood, obtained from a patient treated with radiotherapy plus ipilimumab. These receptors originate from a human donor with non-small cell lung cancer that progressed on radiotherapy plus ipilimumab.

The V gene is TRBV19, the J gene TRBJ2-2; 10 bases fit TRBD2. Germline-derived CDR1 and CDR2 are LNHDA and SQIVND (reference sequence). The ends lost 4 bases at V and 0 bases at J; junction bases unmatched: 2. CDR3 length: 16 residues. The CDR3 DNA reads as TGTGCCAGTAGTAGACTAGCGGGCGCGAACACCGGGGAGCTGTTTTTT. This gives the protein CASSRLAGANTGELFF.

This sequence joins TRBV7-6 and TRBJ2-7; TRBD2 aligns across 10 bases. In germline, CDR1 is SGHVS, CDR2 FNYEAQ. J gave up 0 bases and V 2 bases, and 10 bases lay outside the gene matches. CDR3 length: 18 amino acids. CDR3 in DNA: TGTGCCAGCAGCTTAATTTCCCCGGGACTAGCGTCCTCCTACGAGCAGTACTTC. As protein: CASSLISPGLASSYEQYF.